Below, 32 T cell receptor beta chains from the same sample are listed, as sequenced in a study of blood T cells in healthy people across ages. With a J-beta primer mix and a sample-barcoded 5' primer, a second PCR ran 7 to 11 cycles. TCRdb recomputed calls from the 5' RACE reads with MiXCR, one row per CDR3 protein. The sample records 700,000 to 900,000 distinct CDR3 sequences, approximately 55% being singletons. The sample consisted of blood. The receptors were gathered from an elderly man in good health.

This rearrangement joins TRBV20-1 to TRBJ1-5, with TRBD1 matching 8 bases. The CDR3 runs 16 residues. The germline V gene has CDR1 DFQATT and CDR2 SNEGSKA (reference sequence). V lost 0 bases and J lost 6; bases outside the gene matches: 10. Here the CDR3 reads CSARDDGAGGGQPQHF. CDR3 DNA: TGCAGTGCTAGAGATGATGGGGCAGGGGGCGGTCAGCCCCAGCATTTT.

This clonotype has a handful of counts. V usage is TRBV29-1 and J usage is TRBJ2-1, with TRBD1 identical over 7 bases. V lost 6 bases and J lost 8; bases outside the gene matches: 10. Per the germline V gene, CDR1 is SQVTM and CDR2 is ANQGSEA. This CDR3 spans 13 amino acids. As DNA, the CDR3 is TGCAGCGTATACAGGGGAATTGGGGATGAGCAGTTCTTC. Its protein is CSVYRGIGDEQFF.

This clonotype was observed a handful of times. The rearrangement joins TRBV20-1 to TRBJ2-5, with 7 bases matching TRBD1. The CDR3 has 15 amino acids. Trimming took 6 bases from V and 2 from J; bases not matched to a gene: 12. CDR1 and CDR2 from the germline V gene are DFQATT and SNEGSKA (reference sequence). The DNA for the CDR3 is TGCAGTGCCACGCGTACCGGGACAGCACAAGAGACCCAGTACTTC. Encoded protein: CSATRTGTAQETQYF.

The chain joins TRBV27 to TRBJ2-3; 7 bases fit TRBD2. After removal of 5 bases from V and 2 bases from J, the junction contained 16 bases not matched to a gene. CDR1 is MNHEY and CDR2 is SMNVEV in the germline V gene (reference sequence). The CDR3 spans 18 residues. CDR3 DNA sequence: TGTGCCAGCAGTCCGTTGGGGGAGGGCCATTGGGTCACAGATACGCAGTATTTT. Residues: CASSPLGEGHWVTDTQYF.

V is TRBV6-5 and J is TRBJ1-4, with a tentative D call TRBD1 (6 bases). V was cut by 4 bases and J by 11 bases, with 11 bases left in between. The CDR3 has 12 amino acids. Germline assignment: CDR1 MNHEY and CDR2 SVGAGI. The DNA for the CDR3 is TGTGCCAGCAGTTCCAGGGGCGGGAAACTGTTTTTT. This translates into CASSSRGGKLFF.

The chain is built from TRBV5-1 and TRBJ2-1, with D perhaps TRBD2 (5 bases). V was shortened by 0 bases and J by 5 bases, with 15 bases between the two germline ends. This CDR3 has 16 amino acids. CDR1 SGHRS and CDR2 YFSETQ come from the germline V gene. CDR3 sequence (DNA): TGCGCCAGCAGCTTGGGGAGGAGGTCCTGGGACAATGAGCAGTTCTTC. Its protein product is CASSLGRRSWDNEQFF. Full variable domain (remainder filled in from reference TRBV5-1 and TRBJ2-1): KAGVTQTPRYLIKTRGQQVTLSCSPISGHRSVSWYQQTPGQGLQFLFEYFSETQRNKGNFPGRFSGRQFSNSRSEMNVSTLELGDSALYLCASSLGRRSWDNEQFFGPGTRLTVL.

This clonotype was seen just once. V usage is TRBV9 and J usage is TRBJ2-1; 9 bases agree with TRBD2. The CDR3 extends over 16 amino acids. V was clipped by 0 bases and J by 7 bases; unmatched bases: 8. Germline loops: CDR1 SGDLS, CDR2 YYNGEE. The CDR3 here is CASSVASGKGGNEQFF. CDR3 coding DNA: TGTGCCAGCAGCGTAGCTAGCGGGAAGGGGGGAAATGAGCAGTTCTTC.

The rearrangement uses TRBV24-1 and TRBJ2-5; TRBD2 is a possible D gene (6 bases). The V gene's germline CDR1 is KGHDR and CDR2 SFDVKD. CDR3 size: 15 residues. V was cut by 7 bases and J by 5 bases, with 19 bases left in between. The CDR3 bases are TGTGCCACCAGCGACGGAGGGTTGGGTTTGGAGACCCAGTACTTC. It translates to CATSDGGLGLETQYF.

The rearrangement joins TRBV27 to TRBJ2-1, with TRBD2 as a possible D gene (6 bases). The V gene's germline CDR1 is MNHEY and CDR2 SMNVEV (reference sequence). V was pared by 8 bases and J by 5 bases, with 22 bases between. The CDR3 loop spans 16 amino acids. The chain's CDR3 is CASPDRREERDNEQFF. CDR3 nucleotides: TGTGCCAGCCCAGACCGCAGGGAGGAGAGGGACAATGAGCAGTTCTTC.

This clonotype was counted a few times. The chain employs TRBV28 and TRBJ2-5; 10 nucleotides agree with TRBD2. The J call may be in error: the DNA end matches TRBJ2-7 better. The CDR3 has 12 amino acids. Per germline, CDR1 MDHEN and CDR2 SYDVKM. CDR3 sequence (DNA): TGTGCCAGCAGACTAGCGGGGAACGAGCAGTACTTC. Translation gives CASRLAGNEQYF.

The chain couples TRBV29-1 to TRBJ2-1, with D tentatively TRBD2 (6 bases). The CDR3 contains 13 residues. Trimming removed 3 bases from V and 3 bases from J, with 9 bases in between. Per germline, CDR1 SQVTM and CDR2 ANQGSEA. The CDR3 protein is CSVDGSGYNEQFF. DNA of the CDR3: TGCAGCGTTGATGGTAGCGGCTACAATGAGCAGTTCTTC.

The rearrangement uses TRBV7-2 and TRBJ2-3, with D tentatively TRBD2 (5 bases). This CDR3 has 14 residues. Germline V gene sequence: CDR1 SGHTA, CDR2 FQGNSA. The V end was cut by 5 bases, the J end by 14 bases, with 23 bases between. CDR3 residues: CASSLQQRHRDAYF. CDR3 nucleotide sequence: TGTGCCAGCAGCCTCCAACAGCGGCACAGAGACGCGTATTTT. Drawing the rest from reference TRBV7-2 and TRBJ2-3, the complete variable domain is GAGVSQSPSNKVTEKGKDVELRCDPISGHTALYWYRQSLGQGLEFLIYFQGNSAPDKSGLPSDRFSAERTGGSVSTLTIQRTQQEDSAVYLCASSLQQRHRDAYFGPGTRLTVL.

This clonotype was seen a handful of times. This chain connects TRBV24-1 to TRBJ2-1; D not resolved. V was trimmed by 10 bases and J by 11 bases, leaving 11 bases between them. CDR1 and CDR2 (germline): KGHDR, SFDVKD. The CDR3 loop spans 10 amino acids. The CDR3 DNA reads TGTGCCACATGCTTTCGGAAGCAGTTCTTC. Translating it yields CATCFRKQFF.

This clonotype has just a few counts. The rearrangement links TRBV20-1 to TRBJ2-4, with D tentatively TRBD1 (6 bases). The DNA end is a closer match to TRBJ2-7, so the J assignment may be wrong. The V gene's germline CDR1 is DFQATT and CDR2 SNEGSKA (reference sequence). This CDR3 is 17 amino acids long. CDR3 loop: CSARDLGIRRDTYEQYF. The CDR3 bases are TGCAGTGCTAGAGATCTGGGAATAAGACGGGACACCTACGAGCAGTACTTC.

This clonotype was counted at least ten times. The V and J genes are TRBV7-2 and TRBJ2-7, with 8 bases aligning to TRBD2. The CDR3 has 15 amino acids. Looked up from germline, CDR1 is SGHTA and CDR2 is FQGNSA. Unmatched junction bases numbered 8, after V lost 4 bases and J lost 3 bases. The CDR3 bases are TGTGCCAGCAGCTATCGGACTAGCATCATCTACGAGCAGTACTTC. This codes for CASSYRTSIIYEQYF. Combining the CDR3 with reference TRBV7-2 and TRBJ2-7 gives the whole variable domain GAGVSQSPSNKVTEKGKDVELRCDPISGHTALYWYRQSLGQGLEFLIYFQGNSAPDKSGLPSDRFSAERTGGSVSTLTIQRTQQEDSAVYLCASSYRTSIIYEQYFGPGTRLTVT.

V gene TRBV20-1 combines with J gene TRBJ1-2; 7 bases agree with TRBD1. The CDR3 length is 15 residues. CDR1 DFQATT and CDR2 SNEGSKA come from the germline V gene (reference sequence). The V and J ends lost 2 bases and 4 bases, in that order; junction bases with no gene match: 10. This CDR3 is CSARPNRGVGYGYTF. The CDR3 DNA is TGCAGTGCTAGACCCAACAGGGGAGTCGGCTATGGCTACACCTTC.

This CDR3 reads CASSEKTIRTDTQYF. The CDR3 DNA reads as TGTGCCAGCAGTGAAAAGACTATTCGCACAGATACGCAGTATTTT. The rearrangement links TRBV2 to TRBJ2-3; D is perhaps TRBD2 (5 bases). The CDR3 totals 15 residues. Germline CDR1 is SNHLY and CDR2 is FYNNEI. V gave up 2 bases and J gave up 1 base, with 10 bases separating them.

This clonotype was seen repeatedly, ten times or more. This sequence joins TRBV7-2 and TRBJ1-2; maybe TRBD1 (6 bases). V lost 5 bases, J lost 8 bases, and 21 bases lay in between. Germline V gives CDR1 SGHTA, CDR2 FQGNSA. The CDR3 runs 15 residues. The CDR3, as DNA: TGTGCCAGCAGCCCTCGCCAGGGGACCCAATGGGGCTACACCTTC. It translates to CASSPRQGTQWGYTF.

The rearrangement joins TRBV12-5 to TRBJ2-5; D is uncertain. V was clipped by 1 base and J by 5 bases, with 11 bases between them. Germline CDR1 reads LGHNT; CDR2 reads FRNRAP. The length of the CDR3 is 14 residues. The CDR3 coding sequence is TGTGCTAGTGGTTTGGGTCAACCTAGGGAGACCCAGTACTTC. Translation gives CASGLGQPRETQYF.

This clonotype appeared a few times. This chain connects TRBV7-2 to TRBJ2-3; D might be TRBD2 (6 bases). Per germline, CDR1 SGHTA and CDR2 FQGNSA. This CDR3 spans 15 amino acids. V lost 4 bases and J 1 base, leaving 12 bases between the germline ends. The CDR3 sequence is CASSSRAGGTDTQYF. The DNA for the CDR3 is TGTGCCAGCAGCTCCCGAGCGGGCGGCACAGATACGCAGTATTTT.

This chain connects TRBV6-1 to TRBJ2-1; 8 nucleotides align to TRBD2. The J segment lost 10 bases and the V segment lost 7 bases, leaving 15 bases of the junction unmatched. Germline CDR1 and CDR2: MNHNS and SASEGT. The CDR3 length is 15 residues. The CDR3 nucleotides read TGTGCCAGCAACGATCATGGACTAGCTAGGATCGAGCAGTTCTTC. Translation: CASNDHGLARIEQFF.

This chain uses TRBV2 with TRBJ1-6, with D possibly being TRBD1 (5 bases). The CDR3 runs 15 residues. V was cut by 2 bases and J by 10 bases, with 15 bases left in between. Germline values: CDR1 SNHLY, CDR2 FYNNEI. DNA for the CDR3: TGTGCCAGCAGTGAATCACGGGGACTAGGGTCACCCCTCCACTTT. It is translated as CASSESRGLGSPLHF. Full variable domain (missing parts from reference TRBV2 and TRBJ1-6): EPEVTQTPSHQVTQMGQEVILRCVPISNHLYFYWYRQILGQKVEFLVSFYNNEISEKSEIFDDQFSVERPDGSNFTLKIRSTKLEDSAMYFCASSESRGLGSPLHFGNGTRLTVT.

The chain uses TRBV4-1 and TRBJ1-6, with D possibly being TRBD1 (5 bases). V lost 0 bases and J 5 bases, leaving 8 bases between the germline ends. The CDR3 has 15 amino acids. CDR1 and CDR2 (germline): MGHRA, YSYEKL. This CDR3 is CASSQEAGNNSPLHF. The CDR3, as DNA: TGCGCCAGCAGCCAAGAAGCAGGGAATAATTCACCCCTCCACTTT.

The rearrangement links TRBV3-1 to TRBJ1-1, with a possible D match to TRBD1 (5 bases). The CDR3 length is 12 residues. Germline V lookup: CDR1 LGHDT, CDR2 YNNKEL (reference sequence). Trimming removed 2 bases at V and 8 bases at J, with 9 bases between. CDR3 residues: CASSQKEGEAFF. CDR3 in DNA: TGTGCCAGCAGCCAAAAGGAGGGGGAAGCTTTCTTT. The variable domain in full, completed from reference TRBV3-1 and TRBJ1-1, reads DTAVSQTPKYLVTQMGNDKSIKCEQNLGHDTMYWYKQDSKKFLKIMFSYNNKELIINETVPNRFSPKSPDKAHLNLHINSLELGDSAVYFCASSQKEGEAFFGQGTRLTVV.

This chain connects TRBV7-9 to TRBJ2-1; D gene unclear. Germline-derived CDR1 and CDR2 are SEHNR and FQNEAQ (reference sequence). The CDR3 has 11 amino acids. Between the trimmed V and J ends, which lost 3 bases and 8 bases, there was a span of 5 bases. The CDR3 loop is CASSLKDEQFF. In nucleotides, the CDR3 is TGTGCCAGCAGCTTGAAAGATGAGCAGTTCTTC.

V is TRBV29-1 and J is TRBJ2-1, with 8 bases fitting TRBD1. The CDR3 sequence is 12 residues long. The ends lost 6 bases at V and 13 bases at J; junction bases unmatched: 11. The germline gives CDR1 SQVTM, CDR2 ANQGSEA. The CDR3 DNA follows: TGCAGCGTGGCAGGGCAGGGGGCTGTCCAGTTCTTC. Its translation is CSVAGQGAVQFF.

A note on this clonotype: Given a much more abundant clone one base away, this may be a read error. The V call is TRBV20-1, the J call TRBJ2-7; TRBD1 or TRBD2 may be the D gene (6 bases each). Germline values: CDR1 DFQATT, CDR2 SNEGSKA (reference sequence). Deletions cut 6 bases from V and 1 base from J, with 28 bases between. The CDR3 is made up of 18 amino acids. In nucleotides, the CDR3 is TGCAGTGCGGCAGGAGAGGGGGGACCAGCGCACCCTTCCTACGAGCAGTACTTC. Translation: CSAAGEGGPAHPSYEQYF.

This clonotype was observed many times. V usage is TRBV20-1 and J usage is TRBJ2-1, with TRBD1 matching over 8 bases. The CDR3 contains 11 residues. J gave up 12 bases and V 6 bases, and 7 bases lay outside the gene matches. CDR1 DFQATT and CDR2 SNEGSKA come from the germline V gene (reference sequence). DNA for the CDR3: TGCAGTGCCCCCGACAGGGGCGCGCAGTTCTTC. Translated, it gives CSAPDRGAQFF.

This clonotype was picked up a small number of times. V is TRBV7-2 and J is TRBJ2-3; D is ambiguous. The CDR3 has 15 amino acids. Looked up from germline, CDR1 is SGHTA and CDR2 is FQGNSA. V lost 7 bases, J lost 0 bases, and 14 bases lay in between. The CDR3 protein is CASTIDGMSTDTQYF. Here the CDR3 DNA reads TGTGCCAGCACCATTGATGGGATGAGCACAGATACGCAGTATTTT.

V is TRBV5-5 and J is TRBJ1-1, with a possible D match to TRBD1 (5 bases). This CDR3 has 16 amino acids. The ends were cut back, 0 bases at V and 1 base at J, with 13 bases in the middle. The germline CDR1 and CDR2 sequences are SGHKS and YYEKEE (reference sequence). The CDR3: CASSLVPGTGNTEAFF. DNA of the CDR3: TGTGCCAGCAGCTTGGTGCCGGGGACGGGGAACACTGAAGCTTTCTTT.

V gene TRBV10-3 combines with J gene TRBJ2-6, with TRBD1 matching over 7 bases. The germline gives CDR1 ENHRY, CDR2 SYGVKD. Unmatched junction bases numbered 7, after V lost 8 bases and J lost 3 bases. The CDR3 totals 15 residues. The CDR3 DNA sequence: TGTGCCATCGGGCAGACAGGGTTTGGGGCCAACGTCCTGACTTTC. Translation: CAIGQTGFGANVLTF.

The rearrangement links TRBV20-1 to TRBJ1-2; D remains ambiguous. In germline, CDR1 is DFQATT, CDR2 SNEGSKA (reference sequence). The CDR3 totals 12 residues. Trimming took 1 base from V and 4 from J, leaving 7 bases between them. The CDR3 nucleotides are TGCAGTGCTAGAGTGGCAGCCTATGGCTACACCTTC. This sequence encodes CSARVAAYGYTF.